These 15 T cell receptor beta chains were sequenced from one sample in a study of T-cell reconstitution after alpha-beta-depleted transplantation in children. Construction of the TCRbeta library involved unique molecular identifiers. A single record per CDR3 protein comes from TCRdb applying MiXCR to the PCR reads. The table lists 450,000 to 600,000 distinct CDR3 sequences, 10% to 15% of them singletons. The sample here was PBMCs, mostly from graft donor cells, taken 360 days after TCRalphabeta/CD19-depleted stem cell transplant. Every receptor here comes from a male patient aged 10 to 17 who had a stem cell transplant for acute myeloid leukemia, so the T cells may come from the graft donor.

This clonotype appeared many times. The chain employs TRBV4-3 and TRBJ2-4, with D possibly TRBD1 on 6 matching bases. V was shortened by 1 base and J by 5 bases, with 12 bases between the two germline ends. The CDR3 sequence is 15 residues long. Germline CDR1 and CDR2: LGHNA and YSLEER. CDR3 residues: CASSQGPGVQNIQYF. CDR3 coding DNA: TGCGCCAGCAGCCAAGGACCAGGGGTCCAAAACATTCAGTACTTC.

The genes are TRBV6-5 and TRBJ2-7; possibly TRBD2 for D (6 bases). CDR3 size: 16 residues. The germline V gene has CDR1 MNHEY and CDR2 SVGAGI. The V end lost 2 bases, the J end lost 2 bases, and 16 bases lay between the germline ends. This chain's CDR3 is CASSYEGPGVTYEQYF. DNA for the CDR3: TGTGCCAGCAGTTACGAAGGCCCGGGGGTAACCTACGAGCAGTACTTC.

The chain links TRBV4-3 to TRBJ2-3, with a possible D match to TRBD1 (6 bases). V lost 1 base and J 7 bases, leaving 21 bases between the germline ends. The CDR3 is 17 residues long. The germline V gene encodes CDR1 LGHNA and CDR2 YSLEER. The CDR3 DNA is TGCGCCAGCAGCCAAGTAACTATCAGGGGTAGGGAGCATACGCAGTATTTT. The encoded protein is CASSQVTIRGREHTQYF.

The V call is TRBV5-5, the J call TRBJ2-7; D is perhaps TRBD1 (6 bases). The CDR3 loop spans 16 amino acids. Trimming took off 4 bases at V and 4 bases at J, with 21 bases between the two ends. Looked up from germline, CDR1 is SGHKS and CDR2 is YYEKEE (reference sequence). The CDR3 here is CASSLPRAGANYEQYF. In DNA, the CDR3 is TGTGCCAGCAGCCTTCCTAGGGCAGGGGCGAATTACGAGCAGTACTTC.

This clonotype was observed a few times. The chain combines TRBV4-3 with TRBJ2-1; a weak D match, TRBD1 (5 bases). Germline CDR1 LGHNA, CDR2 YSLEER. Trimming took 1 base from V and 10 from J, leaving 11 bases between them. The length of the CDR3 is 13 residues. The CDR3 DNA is TGCGCCAGCAGCCAAGCGATCGGACACGAGCAGTTCTTC. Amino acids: CASSQAIGHEQFF.

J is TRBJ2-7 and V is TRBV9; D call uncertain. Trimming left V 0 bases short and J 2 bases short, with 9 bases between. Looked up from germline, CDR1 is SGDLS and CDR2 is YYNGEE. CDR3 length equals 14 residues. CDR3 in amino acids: CASSVDGGPYEQYF. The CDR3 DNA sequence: TGTGCCAGCAGCGTAGACGGCGGACCCTACGAGCAGTACTTC.

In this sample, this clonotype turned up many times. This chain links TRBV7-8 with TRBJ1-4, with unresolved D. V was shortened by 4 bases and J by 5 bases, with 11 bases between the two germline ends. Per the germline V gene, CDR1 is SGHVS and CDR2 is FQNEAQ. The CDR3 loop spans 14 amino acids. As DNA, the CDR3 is TGTGCCAGCAGCTCCCGAGTGGGGAATGAAAAACTGTTTTTT. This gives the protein CASSSRVGNEKLFF.

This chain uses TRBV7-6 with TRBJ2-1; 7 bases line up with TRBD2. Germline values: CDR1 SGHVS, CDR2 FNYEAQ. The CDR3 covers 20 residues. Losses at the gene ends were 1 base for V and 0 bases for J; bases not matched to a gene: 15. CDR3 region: CASSLEWSSGLLSSYNEQFF. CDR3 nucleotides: TGTGCCAGCAGCTTAGAGTGGTCTAGCGGTTTACTAAGCTCCTACAATGAGCAGTTCTTC.

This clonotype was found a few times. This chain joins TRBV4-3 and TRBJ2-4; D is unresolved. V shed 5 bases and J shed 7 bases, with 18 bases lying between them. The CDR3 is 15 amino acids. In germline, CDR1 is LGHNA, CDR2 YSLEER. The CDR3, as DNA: TGCGCCAGCAGCTTCGATCCGTCATCGGAGAACATTCAGTACTTC. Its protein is CASSFDPSSENIQYF.

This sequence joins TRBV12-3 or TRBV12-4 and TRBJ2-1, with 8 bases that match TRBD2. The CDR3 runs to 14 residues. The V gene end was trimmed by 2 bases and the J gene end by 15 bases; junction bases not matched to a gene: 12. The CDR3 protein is CASSLNEREKNPFF. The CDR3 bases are TGTGCCAGCAGTTTAAATGAGCGGGAGAAAAATCCGTTCTTC.

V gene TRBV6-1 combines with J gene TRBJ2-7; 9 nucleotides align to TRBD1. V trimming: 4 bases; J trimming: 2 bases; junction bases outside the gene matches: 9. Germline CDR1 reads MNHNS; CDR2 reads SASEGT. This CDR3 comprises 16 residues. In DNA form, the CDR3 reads TGTGCCAGCAGTGCCAGTAGGACAGGGGTCACCTACGAGCAGTACTTC. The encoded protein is CASSASRTGVTYEQYF.

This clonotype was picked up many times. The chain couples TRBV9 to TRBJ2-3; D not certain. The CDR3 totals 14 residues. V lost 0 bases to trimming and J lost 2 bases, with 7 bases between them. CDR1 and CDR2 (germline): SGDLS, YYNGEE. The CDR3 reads CASSVVGYTDTQYF. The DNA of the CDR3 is TGTGCCAGCAGCGTAGTAGGCTACACAGATACGCAGTATTTT.

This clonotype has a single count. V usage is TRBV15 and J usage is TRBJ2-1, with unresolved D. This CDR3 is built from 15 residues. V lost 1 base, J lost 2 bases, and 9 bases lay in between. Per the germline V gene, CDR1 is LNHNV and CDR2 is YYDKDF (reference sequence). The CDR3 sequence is CATSRGALTYNEQFF. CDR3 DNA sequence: TGTGCCACCAGCAGAGGAGCGCTGACCTACAATGAGCAGTTCTTC.

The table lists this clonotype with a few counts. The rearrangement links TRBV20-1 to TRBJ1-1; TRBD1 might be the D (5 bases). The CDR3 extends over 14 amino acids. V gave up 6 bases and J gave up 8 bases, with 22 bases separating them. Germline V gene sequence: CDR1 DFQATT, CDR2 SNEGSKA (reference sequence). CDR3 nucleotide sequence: TGCAGTGCCATGAAAGACAGCGGATGGAAAGAAGCTTTCTTT. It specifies CSAMKDSGWKEAFF.

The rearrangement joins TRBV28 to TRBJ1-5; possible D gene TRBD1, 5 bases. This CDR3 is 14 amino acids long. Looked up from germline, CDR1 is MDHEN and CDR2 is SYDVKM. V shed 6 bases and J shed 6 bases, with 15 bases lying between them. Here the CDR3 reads CASSLRVGGQPQHF. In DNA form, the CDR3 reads TGTGCCAGCAGCCTCAGGGTGGGTGGTCAGCCCCAGCATTTT.